A single sample gave rise to the 3 T cell receptor beta chains below, sequenced in a study of cytomegalovirus exposure and HLA in healthy donors. Primers included in the PCR were 60 Vbeta and 13 Jbeta primers. Assay: immunoSEQ multiplex PCR; the TCRdb copy retains only in-frame clones and omits some. The data show around 280,000 clones, over 85% seen once. The specimen was PBMCs. The receptors were sampled from a woman aged 18-29 years in good health and CMV-seronegative.

This sequence joins TRBV23-1 and TRBJ1-5; maybe TRBD1 (5 bases). TRBV23-1 is an ORF, with its function uncertain. The V end lost 6 bases, the J end lost 2 bases, and 14 bases lay between the germline ends. CDR3 size: 15 residues. CDR3 residues: CASSPSDKGNQPQHF. In nucleotides, the CDR3 is TGCGCCAGCAGCCCCTCGGACAAGGGCAATCAGCCCCAGCATTTT.

The rearrangement uses TRBV15 and TRBJ1-2; 8 positions agree with TRBD1. Germline CDR1 LNHNV, CDR2 YYDKDF (reference sequence). V lost 0 bases, J lost 2 bases, and 5 bases stayed unmatched. The CDR3 has 16 amino acids. CDR3 nucleotides: TGTGCCACCAGCAGAGATCGCCGGACAGGGAACTATGGCTACACCTTC. It codes for CATSRDRRTGNYGYTF.

This chain connects TRBV4-1 to TRBJ1-5; 8 bases map to TRBD1. J gave up 5 bases and V 2 bases, and 11 bases lay outside the gene matches. This CDR3 has 17 amino acids. Germline CDR1 and CDR2: MGHRA and YSYEKL. The CDR3: CASSQQGAMGGYQPQHF. Written as DNA, the CDR3 is TGCGCCAGCAGCCAACAGGGGGCGATGGGGGGATATCAGCCCCAGCATTTT.